Listed here are 25 T cell receptor beta chains from one sample, sequenced in a study of control samples from healthy donors and cancer patients. TCRdb's table, derived via immunoSEQ multiplex PCR, lists solely in-frame clones and lacks some. The repertoire holds around 80,000 clones, with around nine tenths as singletons. Sequencing was carried out using blood. These receptor sequences come from a woman aged 45-60 years in good health.

The chain joins TRBV7-9 to TRBJ1-1, with 10 bases that match TRBD1. This CDR3 is built from 13 residues. Germline CDR1 is SEHNR and CDR2 is FQNEAQ (reference sequence). Losses at the gene ends were 5 bases for V and 4 bases for J; bases not matched to a gene: 1. CDR3 loop: CASSRTGGTEAFF. CDR3 in DNA: TGTGCCAGCAGCCGGACAGGGGGCACTGAAGCTTTCTTT.

The rearrangement links TRBV7-9 to TRBJ2-1, with 9 nucleotides matching TRBD1. In germline, CDR1 is SEHNR, CDR2 FQNEAQ (reference sequence). This CDR3 is built from 15 residues. J gave up 2 bases and V 5 bases, and 4 bases lay outside the gene matches. The CDR3 nucleotides are TGTGCCAGCAGCGCGGACAGGGGCGCCTACAATGAGCAGTTCTTC. It yields the protein CASSADRGAYNEQFF. Full variable domain (remainder filled in from reference TRBV7-9 and TRBJ2-1): DTGVSQNPRHKITKRGQNVTFRCDPISEHNRLYWYRQTLGQGPEFLTYFQNEAQLEKSRLLSDRFSAERPKGSFSTLEIQRTEQGDSAMYLCASSADRGAYNEQFFGPGTRLTVL.

CDR3: CASSPGLAVSTDTQYF. The CDR3 DNA is TGTGCCAGCAGCCCTGGACTAGCGGTTAGCACAGATACGCAGTATTTT. The chain combines TRBV6-6 with TRBJ2-3; 10 bases are shared with TRBD2. In germline, CDR1 is MNHNY, CDR2 SVGAGI (reference sequence). The CDR3 is 16 amino acids. The junction had 6 bases not matched to a gene; V was cut back by 6 bases and J by 0 bases.

The chain carries TRBV6-5 and TRBJ1-1; D gene unclear. V was clipped by 10 bases and J by 7 bases, with 19 bases between them. The length of the CDR3 is 13 residues. In germline, CDR1 is MNHEY, CDR2 SVGAGI. In DNA form, the CDR3 reads TGTGCCACCTCCCGCGGTGGTATGGTTGAAGCTTTCTTT. Amino acids: CATSRGGMVEAFF.

Comment on this clone: This specimen includes other DNA sequences encoding the same CDR3. The J gene is TRBJ2-7, the V gene TRBV12-3 or TRBV12-4; D not certain. Trimming shortened V by 1 base and J by 4 bases, and 2 bases separated the two germline ends. The CDR3 totals 11 residues. This chain's CDR3 is CASSLGYEQYF. The CDR3, as DNA: TGTGCCAGCAGTTTAGGTTACGAGCAGTACTTC.

This clone appeared a few times. The V call is TRBV7-9, the J call TRBJ1-4; 7 bases match TRBD1. Trimming cost V 3 bases and J 4 bases; bases outside gene matches: 2. The germline V gene encodes CDR1 SEHNR and CDR2 FQNEAQ (reference sequence). This CDR3 contains 14 residues. CDR3: CASSLTGNNEKLFF. The CDR3 nucleotides are TGTGCCAGCAGCTTGACAGGGAATAATGAAAAACTGTTTTTT.

The sample holds one count of this clone. V gene TRBV27 combines with J gene TRBJ1-1; the D is unclear. The germline V gene encodes CDR1 MNHEY and CDR2 SMNVEV (reference sequence). V lost 2 bases, J lost 8 bases, and 12 bases lay in between. The length of the CDR3 is 13 residues. The CDR3 sequence is CASSLNRMAEAFF. The DNA for the CDR3 is TGTGCCAGCAGTTTAAATAGGATGGCCGAAGCTTTCTTT.

This sequence joins TRBV7-9 and TRBJ1-1, with D uncertain. Trimming took 5 bases from V and 2 from J, leaving 6 bases between them. This CDR3 is 12 amino acids long. Germline V gene lookup returns CDR1 SEHNR and CDR2 FQNEAQ (reference sequence). The CDR3 sequence: CASSLINTEAFF. CDR3 DNA sequence: TGTGCCAGCAGCCTAATTAACACTGAAGCTTTCTTT.

J is TRBJ1-1 and V is TRBV5-4; D possibly corresponds to TRBD1 (5 bases). This CDR3 is built from 15 residues. CDR1 and CDR2 from the germline V gene are SGHNT and YYREEE (reference sequence). V lost 2 bases to trimming and J lost 0 bases, with 11 bases between them. For the CDR3, the DNA is TGTGCCAGCAGCTTCATGGCAGGGATGAACACTGAAGCTTTCTTT. This translates into CASSFMAGMNTEAFF.

The CDR3 spells CAWTFAGGYNEQFF. DNA of the CDR3: TGTGCCTGGACCTTCGCGGGGGGGTACAATGAGCAGTTCTTC. The chain couples TRBV30 to TRBJ2-1; 9 bases line up with TRBD2. Germline assignment: CDR1 GTSNPN and CDR2 SVGIG (reference sequence). V trimming: 4 bases; J trimming: 4 bases; junction bases outside the gene matches: 5. The CDR3 has 14 residues.

Concerning this clone itself: At one end the junction does not follow the germline gene, possibly because of a read error. This chain links TRBV2 with TRBJ1-1, with 9 bases aligning to TRBD1. Germline-derived CDR1 and CDR2 are SNHLY and FYNNEI. The CDR3 length is 14 residues. The CDR3, as DNA: TGTGCCAGCAGCGAAGAAGGTGGGACAGGGAAAACTTTCTTT. It codes for CASSEEGGTGKTFF.

The chain carries TRBV5-5 and TRBJ2-2, with 8 bases lining up with TRBD2. Unmatched junction bases numbered 3, after V lost 0 bases and J lost 5 bases. The CDR3 totals 15 residues. From germline, CDR1 is SGHKS and CDR2 YYEKEE (reference sequence). The CDR3, as DNA: TGTGCCAGCAGCTTGGATACGGGAGGGACCGGGGAGCTGTTTTTT. Protein product: CASSLDTGGTGELFF.

The rearrangement joins TRBV3-1 (or the pseudogene TRBV3-2) to TRBJ2-2; D not certain. Germline V gene lookup returns CDR1 LGHDT and CDR2 YNNKEL (reference sequence). The V gene lost 8 bases and the J gene lost 0 bases, with 10 bases spanning the gap. CDR3 length: 14 residues. This CDR3 is CASGTYANTGELFF. In DNA form, the CDR3 reads TGTGCCAGCGGAACATACGCGAACACCGGGGAGCTGTTTTTT.

The chain carries TRBV18 and TRBJ1-4; 9 nucleotides agree with TRBD1. This CDR3 spans 14 amino acids. Germline values: CDR1 KGHSH, CDR2 LQKENI. The V gene end was trimmed by 2 bases and the J gene end by 6 bases; junction bases not matched to a gene: 1. The CDR3 DNA reads TGTGCCAGCTCACCAAGGACAGGGGATGAAAAACTGTTTTTT. Protein sequence: CASSPRTGDEKLFF.

This clone has just a few counts. The CDR3 DNA is TGTGCCAGTGGCAGGCAGGGGAACGAAGATACGCAGTATTTT. Translated, it gives CASGRQGNEDTQYF. V gene TRBV19 combines with J gene TRBJ2-3; maybe TRBD1 (6 bases). The V gene's germline CDR1 is LNHDA and CDR2 SQIVND (reference sequence). V lost 8 bases and J lost 5, with 17 bases in between. The CDR3 totals 14 residues.

V usage is TRBV19 and J usage is TRBJ2-1, with D uncertain. The CDR3 runs to 12 residues. V dropped 5 bases and J dropped 10 bases, with 12 bases sitting between them. CDR1 is LNHDA and CDR2 is SQIVND in the germline V gene (reference sequence). CDR3 region: CASSVLATEQFF. The CDR3 DNA sequence: TGTGCCAGTAGTGTCTTAGCAACCGAGCAGTTCTTC. Drawing the rest from reference TRBV19 and TRBJ2-1, the complete variable domain is DGGITQSPKYLFRKEGQNVTLSCEQNLNHDAMYWYRQDPGQGLRLIYYSQIVNDFQKGDIAEGYSVSREKKESFPLTVTSAQKNPTAFYLCASSVLATEQFFGPGTRLTVL.

The V and J genes are TRBV11-2 and TRBJ2-7; 7 bases agree with TRBD2. Germline V gene sequence: CDR1 SGHAT, CDR2 FQNNGV. The length of the CDR3 is 12 residues. V lost 3 bases to trimming and J lost 6 bases; unmatched junction nucleotides: 2. CDR3 DNA: TGTGCCAGCAGCTTGTTAGCGGGCGAGCAGTACTTC. It yields the protein CASSLLAGEQYF. The entire variable domain, with the rest obtained from reference TRBV11-2 and TRBJ2-7, is as follows: EAGVAQSPRYKIIEKRQSVAFWCNPISGHATLYWYQQILGQGPKLLIQFQNNGVVDDSQLPKDRFSAERLKGVDSTLKIQPAKLEDSAVYLCASSLLAGEQYFGPGTRLTVT.

The gene calls are TRBV7-2 and TRBJ1-1, with D possibly TRBD1 on 6 matching bases. The germline CDR1 and CDR2 sequences are SGHTA and FQGNSA. The V end was cut by 3 bases, the J end by 6 bases, with 14 bases between. The CDR3 is 14 amino acids. The CDR3 DNA follows: TGTGCCAGCAGCTTGAGTAGGGGGGAGCCTGAAGCTTTCTTT. As protein: CASSLSRGEPEAFF.

The rearrangement uses TRBV6-5 and TRBJ1-1; no clear D. The CDR3 contains 12 residues. The germline V gene has CDR1 MNHEY and CDR2 SVGAGI. Trimming took off 8 bases at V and 9 bases at J, with 16 bases between the two ends. The CDR3 DNA is TGTGCCAGCCTCCTGGACCAACCGCAAGCTTTCTTT. Residues: CASLLDQPQAFF.

The rearrangement links TRBV7-8 to TRBJ1-6; 9 bases align to TRBD1. The CDR3 extends over 16 amino acids. V was pared by 7 bases and J by 9 bases, with 13 bases of the junction left unmatched. Germline values: CDR1 SGHVS, CDR2 FQNEAQ. DNA for the CDR3: TGTGCCAGCATTCTCGGGGGGGGACAGGGAAGTTCACCCCTCCACTTT. Translating it yields CASILGGGQGSSPLHF.

The chain recombines TRBV6-5 with TRBJ2-7, with D perhaps matching TRBD1 (6 bases). The length of the CDR3 is 14 residues. The V gene lost 5 bases and the J gene lost 2 bases, with 13 bases spanning the gap. From germline, CDR1 is MNHEY and CDR2 SVGAGI. The CDR3 DNA follows: TGTGCCAGCAGTATATACCAGGGGCCCTACGAGCAGTACTTC. Its translation: CASSIYQGPYEQYF.

This clone was observed a single time. DNA of the CDR3: TGCGCCAGCAGCCTAGGACAGGGGAGTGAAAAACTGTTTTTT. This translates into CASSLGQGSEKLFF. This chain links TRBV5-1 with TRBJ1-4; 9 positions agree with TRBD1. The J segment lost 7 bases and the V segment lost 4 bases, leaving 5 bases of the junction unmatched. CDR1 and CDR2 (germline): SGHRS, YFSETQ. The CDR3 extends over 14 amino acids. The full variable domain, rest sourced from reference TRBV5-1 and TRBJ1-4, is KAGVTQTPRYLIKTRGQQVTLSCSPISGHRSVSWYQQTPGQGLQFLFEYFSETQRNKGNFPGRFSGRQFSNSRSEMNVSTLELGDSALYLCASSLGQGSEKLFFGSGTQLSVL.

V gene TRBV18 combines with J gene TRBJ1-2; perhaps TRBD1 as D (5 bases). CDR3 length: 14 amino acids. Germline CDR1 and CDR2: KGHSH and LQKENI. Trimming stripped 11 bases from V and 4 bases from J, with 20 bases between. This chain's CDR3 is CAASPLGEAYGYTF. CDR3 coding DNA: TGTGCCGCCTCACCGTTGGGGGAGGCCTATGGCTACACCTTC.

This chain joins TRBV3-1 (or the pseudogene TRBV3-2) and TRBJ2-7; 7 nucleotides agree with TRBD2. CDR3 size: 14 residues. Unmatched junction bases numbered 4, after V lost 1 base and J lost 4 bases. Germline V gives CDR1 LGHDT, CDR2 YNNKEL (reference sequence). Here the CDR3 reads CASSQGLAIYEQYF. CDR3 bases: TGTGCCAGCAGCCAAGGACTAGCAATTTACGAGCAGTACTTC.

Comment on this clone: Other DNA variants within this sample encode the same CDR3. The chain recombines TRBV3-1 (or the pseudogene TRBV3-2) with TRBJ2-3, with D perhaps matching TRBD2 (6 bases). CDR1 and CDR2 (germline): LGHDT, YNNKEL (reference sequence). V lost 4 bases and J 2 bases, leaving 13 bases between the germline ends. The CDR3 contains 15 residues. The CDR3 DNA is TGTGCCAGCAGCCCGGGACTCCTCCCCACAGATACGCAGTATTTT. It translates to CASSPGLLPTDTQYF.